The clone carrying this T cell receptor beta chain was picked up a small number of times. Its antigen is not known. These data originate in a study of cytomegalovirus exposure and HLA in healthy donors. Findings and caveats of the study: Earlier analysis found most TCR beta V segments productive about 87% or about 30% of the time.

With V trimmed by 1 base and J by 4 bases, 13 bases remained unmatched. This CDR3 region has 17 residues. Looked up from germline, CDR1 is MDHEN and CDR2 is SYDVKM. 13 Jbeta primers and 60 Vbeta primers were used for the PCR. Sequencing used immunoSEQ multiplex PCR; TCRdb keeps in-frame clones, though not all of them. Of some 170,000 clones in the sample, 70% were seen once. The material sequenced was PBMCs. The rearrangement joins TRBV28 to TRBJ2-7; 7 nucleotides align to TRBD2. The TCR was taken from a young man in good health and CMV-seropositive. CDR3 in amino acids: CASSLSRGAGSSYEQYV. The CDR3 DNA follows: TGTGCCAGCAGTTTATCCCGGGGAGCGGGGTCTTCGTACGAGCAGTACGTC.